This TCR beta chain is drawn from a study of CD8 T cells in Susac syndrome. For the study at large: Patients with Susac syndrome, at blood draw, were therapy-naive, on corticosteroids, or on intravenous immunoglobulin alone.

From blood CD8+ and CD4+ T cells, TCR beta sequences were generated. Diagnostic criteria defined recently for definite or probable disease were met by the Susac syndrome patients. Random hexamers were used to reverse transcribe an amount of roughly 0.5 to 1 ug RNA. MiXCR, run by TCRdb on the immunoSEQ multiplex PCR reads, gives a single entry per CDR3 protein. The sample carries tens of thousands of distinct CDR3 sequences, approximately 95% recorded once. The sample consisted of CD8+ T cells from PBMCs. The receptor comes from a human donor with Susac syndrome.

This CDR3 is CASSWGGGNTIYF. The CDR3 DNA reads as TGTGCCAGCAGCTGGGGAGGTGGAAACACCATATATTTT. The chain carries TRBV5-6 and TRBJ1-3; D remains ambiguous. V gave up 3 bases and J gave up 3 bases, with 7 bases separating them. CDR1 SGHDT and CDR2 YYEEEE come from the germline V gene. The CDR3 spans 13 residues.